This entry concerns a single TCR beta chain. The source of the sample is a study of blood T cell repertoires in COVID-19. Overall study context: Donors in the United States, Italy and Spain gave samples during acute or convalescent COVID-19. Sources were T cells, B-cell-depleted T cells, or PBMCs; the material itself was cDNA or gDNA.

Germline V lookup: CDR1 MDHEN, CDR2 SYDVKM. CDR3 size: 15 residues. Trimming cost V 5 bases and J 6 bases; bases outside gene matches: 10. In the original processing: Amplifying reference gene primers gave estimates of nucleated cell counts. Produced via immunoSEQ multiplex PCR; TCRdb's table is partial and in-frame only. V and J calls and clone size follow that table, whereas D and trimming were derived from the DNA. This table holds 150,000 to 200,000 clones, around nine tenths found once. The sample was peripheral blood. The chain links TRBV28 to TRBJ2-4, with 7 bases matching TRBD2. The receptor comes from a middle-aged man with active or convalescent COVID-19. The DNA for the CDR3 is TGTGCCAGCAGTGCTTGGACGGGGAGGGGAAACATTCAGTACTTC. It encodes CASSAWTGRGNIQYF.